These 16 T cell receptor beta chains were all obtained from the same sample, sequenced in a study of T and B cells in COVID-19 patients. TRB rearrangements were amplified by multiplex PCR with BIOMED2 TRB-A/B primers. MiXCR, applied by TCRdb to the multiplex PCR reads, yields one record per CDR3 protein. The sample yields thousands of distinct CDR3 sequences, 15% to 20% seen once. TRB was amplified from around 250-500 ng of blood genomic DNA. Material for sequencing was blood. These receptors were taken from a human donor who had recovered from COVID-19.

The chain couples TRBV7-9 to TRBJ1-1; D possibly corresponds to TRBD1 (6 bases). V was shortened by 3 bases and J by 4 bases, with 9 bases between the two germline ends. The CDR3 loop spans 13 amino acids. The V gene's germline CDR1 is SEHNR and CDR2 FQNEAQ (reference sequence). For the CDR3, the DNA is TGTGCCAGCAGCTTTGGGGGGCTCACTGAAGCTTTCTTT. It codes for CASSFGGLTEAFF.

Relative to its sample, this clonotype is medium-sized. The rearrangement uses TRBV6-2 or TRBV6-3 and TRBJ2-7; 10 nucleotides match TRBD2. Germline assignment: CDR1 MNHEY and CDR2 SVGEGT. The length of the CDR3 is 14 residues. V shed 6 bases, J shed 2 bases, and the junction held 4 bases outside the gene matches. The CDR3 region has the DNA TGTGCCAGCAGATCAGCGGGGGGGCCCTACGAGCAGTACTTC. Its protein product is CASRSAGGPYEQYF.

This clonotype was seen many times. V gene TRBV7-4 combines with J gene TRBJ1-5, with a weak D call TRBD1 (5 bases). This CDR3 spans 15 amino acids. Deletions cut 1 base from V and 0 bases from J, with 7 bases between. Germline CDR1 SGHVT, CDR2 SQSDAQ. CDR3 loop: CASSLGTNSNQPQHF. CDR3 bases: TGTGCCAGCAGCTTAGGGACAAATAGCAATCAGCCCCAGCATTTT. The variable domain in full, completed from reference TRBV7-4 and TRBJ1-5, reads GAGVSQSPRYKVAKRGRDVALRCDSISGHVTLYWYRQTLGQGSEVLTYSQSDAQRDKSGRPSGRFSAERPERSVSTLKIQRTEQGDSAVYLCASSLGTNSNQPQHFGDGTRLSIL.

The genes are TRBV20-1 and TRBJ1-5; TRBD1 might be the D (6 bases). The CDR3 is made up of 15 amino acids. The V end was cut by 1 base, the J end by 4 bases, with 14 bases between. Germline values: CDR1 DFQATT, CDR2 SNEGSKA (reference sequence). The CDR3, as DNA: TGCAGTGCTAGAGTATCCGGACAGCGAAATCAGCCCCAGCATTTT. Its protein is CSARVSGQRNQPQHF.

In this sample, this clonotype turned up a few times. CDR3 bases: TGTGCCAGCAGCTTATCAACAACCTGGGGCTATGGCTACACCTTC. Translated, it gives CASSLSTTWGYGYTF. The chain combines TRBV11-3 with TRBJ1-2; D not resolved. This CDR3 has 15 residues. Germline V gene data show CDR1 as SGHNT and CDR2 as YENEEA. V was shortened by 2 bases and J by 4 bases, with 14 bases between the two germline ends.

This clonotype has only a few counts. This chain connects TRBV28 to TRBJ2-3, with 8 bases fitting TRBD2. The CDR3 has 11 residues. V trimming: 6 bases; J trimming: 11 bases; junction bases outside the gene matches: 4. Germline-derived CDR1 and CDR2 are MDHEN and SYDVKM. Here the CDR3 reads CASSFRGGQYF. The CDR3 DNA sequence: TGTGCCAGCAGCTTCCGGGGGGGGCAGTATTTT. Full variable domain (rest looked up from reference TRBV28 and TRBJ2-3): DVKVTQSSRYLVKRTGEKVFLECVQDMDHENMFWYRQDPGLGLRLIYFSYDVKMKEKGDIPEGYSVSREKKERFSLILESASTNQTSMYLCASSFRGGQYFGPGTRLTVL.

The chain is built from TRBV20-1 and TRBJ1-1; TRBD1 agrees at 10 bases. Per the germline V gene, CDR1 is DFQATT and CDR2 is SNEGSKA (reference sequence). The CDR3 totals 14 residues. With 5 bases clipped from V and 3 bases from J, the junction kept 6 bases outside the gene matches. CDR3 in amino acids: CSASRTGGDTEAFF. The CDR3, as DNA: TGCAGTGCTTCAAGGACAGGGGGAGACACTGAAGCTTTCTTT.

V gene TRBV20-1 combines with J gene TRBJ1-3, with D perhaps TRBD1 (5 bases). Looked up from germline, CDR1 is DFQATT and CDR2 is SNEGSKA (reference sequence). The CDR3 consists of 13 residues. V shed 6 bases and J shed 2 bases, with 11 bases lying between them. CDR3 residues: CSAETATGNTIYF. CDR3 nucleotide sequence: TGCAGTGCCGAGACAGCTACTGGAAACACCATATATTTT.

By sample share, this clonotype is medium-sized. The V gene is TRBV18, the J gene TRBJ2-1; possibly TRBD1 for D (5 bases). The germline gives CDR1 KGHSH, CDR2 LQKENI. Trimming removed 4 bases from V and 7 bases from J, with 17 bases in between. This CDR3 comprises 15 residues. The CDR3 DNA reads TGTGCCAGCTCACTGACAGCGAACGAGGCTAATGAGCAGTTCTTC. Translated: CASSLTANEANEQFF.

This chain uses TRBV11-3 with TRBJ2-3; 10 positions match TRBD1. Germline CDR1 SGHNT, CDR2 YENEEA. The CDR3 runs to 16 residues. The V and J ends lost 5 bases and 2 bases, in that order; junction bases with no gene match: 7. CDR3 nucleotide sequence: TGTGCCAGCAGCCCCAGAGGGACAGGGGACACAGATACGCAGTATTTT. Its protein product is CASSPRGTGDTDTQYF.

This clonotype was seen a handful of times. The chain recombines TRBV4-3 with TRBJ2-3; no definite D call. Germline V gene lookup returns CDR1 LGHNA and CDR2 YSLEER. The CDR3 length is 16 residues. Trimming took off 0 bases at V and 2 bases at J, with 12 bases between the two ends. CDR3 bases: TGCGCCAGCAGCCAAGATAACAACAGAGCCACAGATACGCAGTATTTT. Amino acid sequence: CASSQDNNRATDTQYF.

The rearrangement links TRBV12-5 to TRBJ1-3; D remains unclear. Trimming left V 6 bases short and J 3 bases short, with 9 bases between. CDR3 length: 13 amino acids. Germline V lookup: CDR1 LGHNT, CDR2 FRNRAP. CDR3 coding DNA: TGTGCTAGTGGCCCGGACCTTGGAAACACCATATATTTT. As protein: CASGPDLGNTIYF. Using reference TRBV12-5 and TRBJ1-3 for the parts outside the CDR3, the full variable domain is DARVTQTPRHKVTEMGQEVTMRCQPILGHNTVFWYRQTMMQGLELLAYFRNRAPLDDSGMPKDRFSAEMPDATLATLKIQPSEPRDSAVYFCASGPDLGNTIYFGEGSWLTVV.

The gene calls are TRBV9 and TRBJ2-2; D is perhaps TRBD2 (5 bases). The germline V gene encodes CDR1 SGDLS and CDR2 YYNGEE. The CDR3 has 15 amino acids. Trimming cost V 1 base and J 0 bases, with 7 bases left between them. This CDR3 is CASSVWTSNTGELFF. For the CDR3, the DNA is TGTGCCAGCAGCGTATGGACTTCGAACACCGGGGAGCTGTTTTTT.

This clonotype is labeled as medium-sized (0.01 to 0.1%). The chain joins TRBV10-3 to TRBJ2-1; TRBD1 aligns across 8 bases. The length of the CDR3 is 13 residues. Germline lookup yields CDR1 ENHRY and CDR2 SYGVKD. Trimming removed 7 bases from V and 10 bases from J; junction bases left unmatched: 9. CDR3 in amino acids: CAIMDPGGREQFF. The CDR3 DNA follows: TGTGCCATCATGGATCCAGGGGGCCGGGAGCAGTTCTTC.

This clonotype is medium-sized (0.01 to 0.1%) within its sample. CDR3 coding DNA: TGTGCCAGCAGTGACAGAGGACTACGGGGGCAGTACTTC. Translated, it gives CASSDRGLRGQYF. V is TRBV6-1 and J is TRBJ2-7, with D perhaps TRBD2 (6 bases). There are 13 residues in the CDR3. V was cut by 3 bases and J by 9 bases, with 15 bases left in between. In germline, CDR1 is MNHNS, CDR2 SASEGT.

This clonotype was detected many times. The gene calls are TRBV7-6 and TRBJ1-1; TRBD1 agrees at 12 bases. Germline V CDR1 and CDR2: SGHVS, FNYEAQ. The junction had 14 bases not matched to a gene; V was cut back by 2 bases and J by 4 bases. The CDR3 covers 19 residues. CDR3 amino acids: CASSLFPSGQGALGTEAFF. The CDR3 DNA is TGTGCCAGCAGCTTATTCCCCTCGGGACAGGGGGCGCTGGGCACTGAAGCTTTCTTT.